This is a list of T cell receptor beta chains from one sample in a study of T cells in localized non-small cell lung cancer. Data came from immunoSEQ multiplex PCR; TCRdb stores just in-frame clones and leaves some out. The sample holds about 60,000 clones, 90% seen once. The sample in question was peripheral blood, obtained before any cancer treatment. Receptor source: a woman aged 35 to 69 with stage I lung adenocarcinoma. Each CDR3 is given with its conserved first and last residue. D genes are given only for firm matches. Only part of the rows carry a size: once, few, many, or a class if the clone is expanded.

TRBV19	few	TRBJ1-5	15	-	CASSRDGYSNQPQHF	TGTGCCAGTAGTCGGGACGGCTATAGCAATCAGCCCCAGCATTTT
TRBV11-1	-	TRBJ1-2	13	-	CASRSTGAWGYTF	TGTGCCAGCAGGTCCACAGGAGCTTGGGGCTACACCTTC
TRBV9	-	TRBJ1-4	17	-	CASSVGSGGGTNEKLFF	TGTGCCAGCAGCGTAGGGTCCGGGGGTGGAACTAATGAAAAACTGTTTTTT
TRBV10-3	once	TRBJ2-1	14	TRBD2	CAISDGGAYNEQFF	TGTGCCATCAGTGACGGGGGGGCTTACAATGAGCAGTTCTTC
TRBV5-1	-	TRBJ1-1	15	TRBD1	CASSHRQGANTEAFF	TGCGCCAGCAGTCACCGACAGGGCGCGAACACTGAAGCTTTCTTT
TRBV2	once	TRBJ1-1	13	-	CASNQARPAEAFF	TGTGCCAGCAATCAGGCCCGGCCGGCTGAAGCTTTCTTT
TRBV29-1	-	TRBJ1-4	14	TRBD1	CSVAGTESNEKLFF	TGCAGCGTAGCCGGGACAGAAAGTAATGAAAAACTGTTTTTT
TRBV6-5	-	TRBJ2-1	13	-	CASSSGPLGEQFF	TGTGCCAGCAGCTCAGGACCACTGGGTGAGCAGTTCTTC
TRBV30	medium-sized	TRBJ1-2	13	TRBD1	CAWKDPGGYGYTF	TGTGCCTGGAAAGACCCAGGGGGCTATGGCTACACCTTC
TRBV20-1	-	TRBJ2-7	10	-	CSASVTEQYF	TGCAGTGCTAGTGTCACCGAGCAGTACTTC
TRBV4-3	-	TRBJ1-3	18	-	CASSQDSNRGLSGNTIYF	TGCGCCAGCAGCCAAGATTCGAATCGAGGGCTCTCCGGAAACACCATATATTTT
TRBV9	-	TRBJ2-1	17	TRBD2	CASSVMALAGVHNEQFF	TGTGCCAGCAGCGTAATGGCCCTAGCGGGAGTACACAATGAGCAGTTCTTC
TRBV11-2	-	TRBJ2-1	16	TRBD2	CASSAGLAGLGNEQFF	TGTGCCAGCAGCGCGGGACTAGCGGGATTGGGAAATGAGCAGTTCTTC
TRBV9	-	TRBJ1-3	13	-	CASTRTPGNTIYF	TGTGCCAGCACCAGGACTCCTGGAAACACCATATATTTT
TRBV13	once	TRBJ1-3	16	-	CASSLGLLGSGNTIYF	TGTGCCAGCAGCTTAGGTCTGTTGGGATCTGGAAACACCATATATTTT
TRBV2	-	TRBJ2-7	13	-	CATQDQGAYEQYF	TGTGCCACCCAGGACCAGGGTGCGTACGAGCAGTACTTC
TRBV7-3	-	TRBJ1-1	13	-	CASSLDRLAGTFF	TGTGCCAGCAGCTTAGACAGGCTAGCTGGGACTTTCTTT
TRBV7-2	-	TRBJ1-1	15	-	CASSLVGGQNTEAFF	TGTGCCAGCAGCTTAGTCGGCGGGCAGAACACTGAAGCTTTCTTT
TRBV7-8	-	TRBJ2-4	15	TRBD2	CASSPLGGGKDIQYF	TGTGCCAGCAGCCCTCTCGGGGGGGGTAAAGACATTCAGTACTTC
TRBV5-4	-	TRBJ2-7	15	TRBD2	CASSPGTSGTYEQYF	TGTGCCAGCAGTCCCGGGACTAGCGGGACCTACGAGCAGTACTTC
TRBV6-1	-	TRBJ1-5	12	-	CASTRERQPQHF	TGTGCCAGCACGAGGGAGAGGCAGCCCCAGCATTTT
TRBV5-1	-	TRBJ1-4	14	-	CASSLGLTERKLFF	TGCGCCAGCAGCTTGGGACTGACTGAGAGAAAACTGTTTTTT
TRBV27	-	TRBJ2-7	19	TRBD2	CASSSPTGTSGADVHEQYF	TGTGCCAGCAGTTCACCCACCGGGACTAGCGGAGCTGACGTCCACGAGCAGTACTTC
TRBV7-2	-	TRBJ2-1	15	-	CASSSHSASNNEQFF	TGTGCCAGCAGCTCCCATTCGGCTAGCAACAATGAGCAGTTCTTC
TRBV29-1	-	TRBJ2-3	14	TRBD2	CSVGLASSTDTQYF	TGCAGCGTCGGACTAGCGTCTAGCACAGATACGCAGTATTTT
TRBV7-9	-	TRBJ1-2	14	TRBD1	CASSLVTGEAGYTF	TGTGCCAGCAGCTTAGTTACAGGGGAGGCTGGCTACACCTTC
TRBV30	-	TRBJ1-3	13	-	CAWSGFSGNTIYF	TGTGCCTGGAGCGGCTTCTCTGGAAACACCATATATTTT
TRBV19	-	TRBJ1-2	15	-	CASSKGGTRDGGYTF	TGTGCCAGTAGTAAGGGCGGGACCAGGGATGGTGGCTACACCTTC
TRBV4-1	-	TRBJ1-1	16	TRBD1	CASSASGTALNTEAFF	TGCGCCAGCAGCGCTTCCGGGACAGCTTTGAACACTGAAGCTTTCTTT